The present TCR beta chain was sequenced within a study of blood T cell repertoires in COVID-19. Across the study: Samples came from the United States, Italy and Spain, spanning acute and convalescent COVID-19.

V dropped 0 bases and J dropped 0; count of bases not matched to a gene: 4. Germline V gene data show CDR1 as MGHRA and CDR2 as YSYEKL. The CDR3 totals 16 residues. In the source study's methods: Estimated nucleated cell counts came from reference gene primer amplification. Libraries were prepared by immunoSEQ multiplex PCR; TCRdb keeps only in-frame clonotypes and omits some of them. That table is the source of V, J and clone size, and D and trimming were worked out from the DNA. The sample includes under 300,000 clones, approximately 78% of them seen just once. Sequences were obtained from peripheral blood. The origin of this receptor is a woman aged 60 to 75 with active or convalescent COVID-19. The chain employs TRBV4-1 and TRBJ2-5; 7 nucleotides line up with TRBD1. CDR3 nucleotides: TGCGCCAGCAGCCAAGACGACAGGGAGTACCAAGAGACCCAGTACTTC. Amino acid sequence: CASSQDDREYQETQYF.